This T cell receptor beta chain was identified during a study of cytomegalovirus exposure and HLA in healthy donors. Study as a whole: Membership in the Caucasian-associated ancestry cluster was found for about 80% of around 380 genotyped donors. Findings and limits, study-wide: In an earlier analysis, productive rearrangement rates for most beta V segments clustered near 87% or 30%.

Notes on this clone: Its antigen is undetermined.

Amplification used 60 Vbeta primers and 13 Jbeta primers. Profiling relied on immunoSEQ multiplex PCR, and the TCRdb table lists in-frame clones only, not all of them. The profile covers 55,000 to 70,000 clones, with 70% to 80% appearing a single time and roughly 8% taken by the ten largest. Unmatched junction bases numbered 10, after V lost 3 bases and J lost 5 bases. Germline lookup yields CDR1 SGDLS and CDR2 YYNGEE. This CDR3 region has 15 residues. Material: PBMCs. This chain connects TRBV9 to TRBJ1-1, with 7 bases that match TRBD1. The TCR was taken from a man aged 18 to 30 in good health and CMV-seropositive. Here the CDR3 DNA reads TGTGCCAGCAGCGGCCCCCAGGGGGGTCGGACTGAAGCTTTCTTT. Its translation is CASSGPQGGRTEAFF.